The clone carrying this TCR beta chain came up a few times. This sample was taken from a study of blood T cell repertoires in COVID-19. Overall study context: COVID-19 samples, acute and convalescent, were from the United States, Italy and Spain. In each case, the material was cDNA or gDNA derived from T cells, B-cell-depleted T cells, or PBMCs.

Under the authors' procedure: It was from reference gene primer amplification that nucleated cell counts were estimated. This table comes from immunoSEQ multiplex PCR, and its TCRdb copy is limited to in-frame clones, with some not included. That table is the source of V, J and clone size, and D and trimming were worked out from the DNA. This table holds 200,000 to 300,000 clones, 70% to 90% found once. CDR3 length: 15 amino acids. The V gene's germline CDR1 is LGHNT and CDR2 FRNRAP. V dropped 5 bases and J dropped 3; count of bases not matched to a gene: 6. The TCR was taken from a woman in her thirties who had recovered from COVID-19. The V gene is TRBV12-5, the J gene TRBJ2-1; 8 bases fit TRBD2. What was sequenced was peripheral blood. The CDR3 region has the DNA TGTGCTAGTGGTCCGGGGGGGGCGAGCTACAATGAGCAGTTCTTC. This gives the protein CASGPGGASYNEQFF.